These T cell receptor beta chains were read from a single sample in a study of T-cell reconstitution after alpha-beta-depleted transplantation in children. TCRdb reanalysed the PCR reads using MiXCR and keeps one entry per CDR3 protein. The table lists hundreds of thousands of distinct CDR3 sequences, approximately 15% of them singletons. The specimen comprised PBMCs from the stem cell graft donor, sampled from the stem cell graft. These receptor sequences come from a human donor who donated a stem cell graft to a child with acute myeloid leukemia. CDR3s include the opening cysteine and the closing phenylalanine or tryptophan. The D gene is left open where the match is weak. Clone sizes are given selectively: once, few, many, or a class where the clone is expanded.

J gene | D gene | clone size | V gene | CDR3 protein | CDR3 DNA
TRBJ2-3 | - | many | TRBV20-1 | CSELQAATDTQYF | TGCAGTGAACTTCAGGCAGCCACAGATACGCAGTATTTT
TRBJ1-1 | - | few | TRBV20-1 | CSASWLLSTEAFF | TGCAGTGCTAGTTGGCTGCTGAGCACTGAAGCTTTCTTT
TRBJ2-1 | - | few | TRBV29-1 | CSAPALASSYNEQFF | TGCAGCGCTCCCGCCTTAGCGAGCTCCTACAATGAGCAGTTCTTC
TRBJ2-5 | TRBD2 | many | TRBV13 | CASSLGTSYETQYF | TGTGCCAGCAGCTTAGGGACTAGCTATGAGACCCAGTACTTC
TRBJ2-1 | TRBD1 | many | TRBV5-1 | CASSTGTGGNEQFF | TGTGCCAGCAGCACCGGGACAGGGGGCAATGAGCAGTTCTTC
TRBJ2-5 | - | many | TRBV20-1 | CSARGGGKGETQYF | TGCAGTGCACGAGGGGGGGGGAAGGGTGAGACCCAGTACTTC
TRBJ2-2 | TRBD2 | - | TRBV5-1 | CASSPGLADGELFF | TGCGCCAGCAGCCCGGGACTAGCAGACGGGGAGCTGTTTTTT
TRBJ1-4 | - | - | TRBV25-1 | CASSERSSEKLFF | TGTGCCAGCAGTGAACGGAGCAGTGAAAAACTGTTTTTT
TRBJ1-2 | - | few | TRBV7-9 | CASSAQTGRYGYTF | TGTGCCAGCAGCGCCCAGACAGGTCGATATGGCTACACCTTC
TRBJ1-1 | - | - | TRBV28 | CASSLRGGITEAFF | TGTGCCAGCAGTTTACGAGGGGGGATCACTGAAGCTTTCTTT
TRBJ2-1 | - | - | TRBV14 | CASSQDGFVGPRFF | TGTGCCAGCAGCCAAGACGGCTTCGTGGGGCCCCGGTTCTTC
TRBJ1-2 | TRBD1 | few | TRBV24-1 | CATSDPDRGLAGYTF | TGTGCCACCAGTGACCCGGACAGGGGGCTTGCTGGCTACACCTTC
TRBJ2-2 | - | many | TRBV7-3 | CASSLMGGVAANTGELFF | TGTGCCAGCAGCTTAATGGGTGGGGTGGCGGCGAACACCGGGGAGCTGTTTTTT
TRBJ1-1 | - | many | TRBV12-3/TRBV12-4 | CASSPGGSFNTEAFF | TGTGCCAGCAGCCCCGGGGGCAGCTTCAACACTGAAGCTTTCTTT